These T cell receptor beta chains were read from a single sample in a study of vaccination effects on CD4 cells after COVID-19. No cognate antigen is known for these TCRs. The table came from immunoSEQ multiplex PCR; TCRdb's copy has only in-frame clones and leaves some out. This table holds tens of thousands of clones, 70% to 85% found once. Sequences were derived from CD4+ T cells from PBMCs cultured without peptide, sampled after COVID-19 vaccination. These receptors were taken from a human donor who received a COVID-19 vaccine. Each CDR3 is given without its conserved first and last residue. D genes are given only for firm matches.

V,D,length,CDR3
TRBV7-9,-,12,ASSLAAGDTEAF
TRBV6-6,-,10,ASRHVDGGYT
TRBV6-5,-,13,ASRSRTAITDTQY
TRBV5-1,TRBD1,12,ASSSGQGTGELF
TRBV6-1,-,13,ASSELFHYNSPLH
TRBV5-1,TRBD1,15,ASSGMGQGRANYGYT
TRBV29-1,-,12,SVTSGSSNQPQH
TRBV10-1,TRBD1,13,ASSKGQAMNTEAF
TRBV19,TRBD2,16,ASSIQRGKFSGANVLT
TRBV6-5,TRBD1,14,ASSYLGQGLADTQY
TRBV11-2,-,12,ASSSDRSGNTIY
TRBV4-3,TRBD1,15,ASSLGTGPSGANVLT
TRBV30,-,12,AWSVGGSTDTQY
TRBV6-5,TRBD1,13,ASSRDSGRNSPLH
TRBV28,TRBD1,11,ASALRDRAGYT
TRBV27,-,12,ASSSRGSLQPQH
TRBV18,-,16,ASSPYRRGPGTNEKLF
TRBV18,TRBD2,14,ASSPRTSGNTGELF
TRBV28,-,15,ASSLSPGGGRNQPQH
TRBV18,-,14,ASSPRIADSNQPQH
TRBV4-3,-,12,ASSQDANQETQY
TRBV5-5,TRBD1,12,ASSPGTGGDTQY
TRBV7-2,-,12,ASSTGHSNYGYT
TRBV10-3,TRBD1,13,AISDGQGSNQPQH
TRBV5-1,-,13,ASSLISGGNTEAF
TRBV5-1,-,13,ASSLVAQPGNTIY
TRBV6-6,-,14,ASSYSAGISNQPQH